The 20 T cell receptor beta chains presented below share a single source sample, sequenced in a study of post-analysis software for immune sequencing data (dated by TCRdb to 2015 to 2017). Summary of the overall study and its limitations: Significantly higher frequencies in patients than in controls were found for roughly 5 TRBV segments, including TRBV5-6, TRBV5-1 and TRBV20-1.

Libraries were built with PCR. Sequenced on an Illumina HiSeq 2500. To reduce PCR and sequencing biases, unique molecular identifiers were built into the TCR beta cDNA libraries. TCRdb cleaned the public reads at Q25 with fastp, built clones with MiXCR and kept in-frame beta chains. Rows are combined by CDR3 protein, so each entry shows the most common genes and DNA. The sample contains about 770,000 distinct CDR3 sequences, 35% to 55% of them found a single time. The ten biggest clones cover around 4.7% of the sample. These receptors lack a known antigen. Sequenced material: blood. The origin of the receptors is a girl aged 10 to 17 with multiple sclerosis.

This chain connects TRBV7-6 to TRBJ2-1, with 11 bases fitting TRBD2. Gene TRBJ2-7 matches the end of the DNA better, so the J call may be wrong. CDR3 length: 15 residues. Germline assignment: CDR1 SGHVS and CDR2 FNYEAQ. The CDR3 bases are TGTGCCAGCAGCTCCCTAGCGGGAGGTTACAATGAGCAGTACTTC. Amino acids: CASSSLAGGYNEQYF.

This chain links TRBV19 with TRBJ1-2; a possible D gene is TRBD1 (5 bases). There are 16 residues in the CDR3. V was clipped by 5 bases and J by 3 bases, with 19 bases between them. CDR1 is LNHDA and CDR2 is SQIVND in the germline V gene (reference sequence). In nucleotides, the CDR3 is TGTGCCAGTAGTCCCCAAGGTGCAGGGCGCTACTATGGCTACACCTTC. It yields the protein CASSPQGAGRYYGYTF.

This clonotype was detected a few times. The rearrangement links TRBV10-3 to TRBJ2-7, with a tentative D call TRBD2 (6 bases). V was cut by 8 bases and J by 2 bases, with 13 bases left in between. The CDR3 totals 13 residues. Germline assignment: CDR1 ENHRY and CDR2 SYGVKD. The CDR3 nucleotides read TGTGCCATCGGGGTTAGCGGAGCCTACGAGCAGTACTTC. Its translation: CAIGVSGAYEQYF.

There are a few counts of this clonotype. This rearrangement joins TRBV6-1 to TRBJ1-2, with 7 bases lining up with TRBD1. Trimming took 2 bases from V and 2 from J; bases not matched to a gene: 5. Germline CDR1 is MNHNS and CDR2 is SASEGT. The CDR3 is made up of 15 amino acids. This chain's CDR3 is CASSELAGGNYGYTF. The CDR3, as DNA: TGTGCCAGCAGTGAACTGGCAGGGGGGAACTATGGCTACACCTTC.

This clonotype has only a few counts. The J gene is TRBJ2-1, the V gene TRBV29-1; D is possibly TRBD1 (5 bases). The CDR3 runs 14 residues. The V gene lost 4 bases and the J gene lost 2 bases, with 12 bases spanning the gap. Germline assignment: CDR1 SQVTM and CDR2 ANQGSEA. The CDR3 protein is CSVGTQGPYNEQFF. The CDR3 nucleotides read TGCAGCGTTGGGACCCAGGGTCCCTACAATGAGCAGTTCTTC.

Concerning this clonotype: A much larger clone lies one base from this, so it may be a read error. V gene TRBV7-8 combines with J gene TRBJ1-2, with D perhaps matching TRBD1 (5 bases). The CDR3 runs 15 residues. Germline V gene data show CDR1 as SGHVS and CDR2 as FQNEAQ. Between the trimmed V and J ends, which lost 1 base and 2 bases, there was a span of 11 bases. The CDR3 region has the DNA TGTGCCAGCAGCTTAGTGCAGAGGGGCAACTATGGCTACACCTTC. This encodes CASSLVQRGNYGYTF.

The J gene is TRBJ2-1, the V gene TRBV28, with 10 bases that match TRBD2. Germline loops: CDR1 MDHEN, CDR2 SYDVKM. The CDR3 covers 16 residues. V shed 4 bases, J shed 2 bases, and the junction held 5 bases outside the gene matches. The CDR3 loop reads CASSSSTSGPYNEQFF. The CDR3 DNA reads TGTGCCAGCAGTTCCTCGACTAGCGGGCCCTACAATGAGCAGTTCTTC.

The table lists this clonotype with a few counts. CDR3 amino acids: CSVRTSTDTQYF. CDR3 in DNA: TGCAGTGTGAGGACCAGCACAGATACGCAGTATTTT. V gene TRBV20-1 combines with J gene TRBJ2-3, with D unresolved. This CDR3 has 12 amino acids. V shed 7 bases and J shed 0 bases, with 8 bases lying between them. The germline V gene has CDR1 DFQATT and CDR2 SNEGSKA (reference sequence).

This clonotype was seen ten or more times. Here the CDR3 reads CASSLVLAGGYNEQFF. Written as DNA, the CDR3 is TGCGCCAGCAGCTTGGTATTAGCGGGAGGTTACAATGAGCAGTTCTTC. V gene TRBV5-1 combines with J gene TRBJ2-1, with 10 positions matching TRBD2. The CDR3 is 16 residues long. Germline CDR1 and CDR2: SGHRS and YFSETQ. J lost 4 bases, V lost 0 bases, and 4 bases had no gene match.

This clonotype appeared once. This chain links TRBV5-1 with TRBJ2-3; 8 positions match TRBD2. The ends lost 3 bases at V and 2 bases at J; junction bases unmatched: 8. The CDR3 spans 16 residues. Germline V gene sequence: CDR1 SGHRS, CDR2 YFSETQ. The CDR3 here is CASSSLSGEITDTQYF. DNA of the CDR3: TGCGCCAGCAGCTCTCTTAGCGGGGAGATCACAGATACGCAGTATTTT.

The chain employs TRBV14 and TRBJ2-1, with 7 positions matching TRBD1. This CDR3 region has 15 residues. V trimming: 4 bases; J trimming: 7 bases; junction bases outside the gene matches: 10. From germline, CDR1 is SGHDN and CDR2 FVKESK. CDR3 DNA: TGTGCCAGCAGCCCCCGACAGGGATGGTGGAATGAGCAGTTCTTC. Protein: CASSPRQGWWNEQFF.

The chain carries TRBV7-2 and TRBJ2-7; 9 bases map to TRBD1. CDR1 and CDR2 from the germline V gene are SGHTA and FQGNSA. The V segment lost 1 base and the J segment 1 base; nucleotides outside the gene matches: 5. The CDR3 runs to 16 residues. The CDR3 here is CASSLGSGTGSYEQYF. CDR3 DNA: TGTGCCAGCAGCTTAGGATCCGGGACAGGGTCCTACGAGCAGTACTTC.

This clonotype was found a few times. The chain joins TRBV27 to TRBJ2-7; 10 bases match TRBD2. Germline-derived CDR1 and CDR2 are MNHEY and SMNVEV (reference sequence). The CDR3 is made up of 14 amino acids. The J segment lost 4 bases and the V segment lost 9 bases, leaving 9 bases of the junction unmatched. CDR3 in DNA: TGTGCCAGTTACCCTAGCGGGAGATTATACGAGCAGTACTTC. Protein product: CASYPSGRLYEQYF.

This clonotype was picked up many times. The DNA for the CDR3 is TGTGCCAGCAGTTACTATGGGACAGACGAGCAGTACTTC. This sequence encodes CASSYYGTDEQYF. V is TRBV6-6 and J is TRBJ2-7; 7 nucleotides agree with TRBD1. The CDR3 loop spans 13 amino acids. Germline V CDR1 and CDR2: MNHNY, SVGAGI (reference sequence). The trim removed 1 base at V and 5 bases at J, leaving 2 bases unmatched.

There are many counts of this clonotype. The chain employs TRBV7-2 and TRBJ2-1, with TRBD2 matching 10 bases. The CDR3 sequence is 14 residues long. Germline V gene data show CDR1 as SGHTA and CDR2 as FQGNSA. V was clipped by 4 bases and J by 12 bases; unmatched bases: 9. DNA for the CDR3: TGTGCCAGCAGCTGGAGCGGGAGGGATGATGGGCAGTTCTTC. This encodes CASSWSGRDDGQFF.

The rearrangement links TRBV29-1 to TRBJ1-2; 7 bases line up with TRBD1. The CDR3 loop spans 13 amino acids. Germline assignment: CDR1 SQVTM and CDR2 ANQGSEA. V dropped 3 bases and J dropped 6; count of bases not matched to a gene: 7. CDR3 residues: CSVEGVTGNGYTF. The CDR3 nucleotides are TGCAGCGTTGAGGGGGTGACAGGGAATGGCTACACCTTC.

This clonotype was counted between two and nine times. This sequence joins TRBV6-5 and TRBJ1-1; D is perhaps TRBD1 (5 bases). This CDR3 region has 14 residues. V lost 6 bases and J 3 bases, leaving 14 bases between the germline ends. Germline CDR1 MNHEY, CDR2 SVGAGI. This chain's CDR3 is CASRSRDSYTEAFF. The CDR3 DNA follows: TGTGCCAGCAGATCCCGGGACTCGTACACTGAAGCTTTCTTT.

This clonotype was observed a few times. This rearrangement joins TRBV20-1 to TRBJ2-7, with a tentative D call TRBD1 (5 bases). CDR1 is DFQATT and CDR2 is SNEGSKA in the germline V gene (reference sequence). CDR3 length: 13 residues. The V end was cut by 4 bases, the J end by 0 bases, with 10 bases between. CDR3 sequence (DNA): TGCAGTGCTAATCCGGACATCTCCTACGAGCAGTACTTC. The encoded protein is CSANPDISYEQYF.

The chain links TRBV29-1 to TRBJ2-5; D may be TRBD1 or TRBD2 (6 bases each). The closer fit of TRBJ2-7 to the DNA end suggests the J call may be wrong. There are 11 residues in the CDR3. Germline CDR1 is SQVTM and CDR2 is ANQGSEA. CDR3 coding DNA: TGCAGCGCTGGGGGGCGGGCCGAGCAGTACTTC. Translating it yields CSAGGRAEQYF.

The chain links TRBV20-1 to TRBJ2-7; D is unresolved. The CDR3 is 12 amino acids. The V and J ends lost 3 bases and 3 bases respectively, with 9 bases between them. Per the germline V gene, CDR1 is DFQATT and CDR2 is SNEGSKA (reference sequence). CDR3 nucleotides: TGCAGTGCTAGGTATAGCATCTACGAGCAGTACTTC. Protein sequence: CSARYSIYEQYF.